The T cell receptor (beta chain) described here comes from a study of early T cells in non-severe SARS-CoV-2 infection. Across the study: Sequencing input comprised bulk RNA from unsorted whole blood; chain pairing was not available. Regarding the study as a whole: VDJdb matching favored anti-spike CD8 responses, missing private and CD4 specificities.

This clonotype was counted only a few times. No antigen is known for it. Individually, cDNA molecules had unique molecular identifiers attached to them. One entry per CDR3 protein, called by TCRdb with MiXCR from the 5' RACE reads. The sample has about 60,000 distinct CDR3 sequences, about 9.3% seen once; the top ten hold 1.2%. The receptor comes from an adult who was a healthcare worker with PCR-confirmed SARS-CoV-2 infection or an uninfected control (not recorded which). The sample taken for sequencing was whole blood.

Here the CDR3 reads CASSQDFVWDYMNTGELFF. In nucleotides, the CDR3 is TGCGCCAGCAGCCAAGATTTTGTGTGGGACTACATGAACACCGGGGAGCTGTTTTTT. This chain connects TRBV4-1 to TRBJ2-2; TRBD2 aligns across 7 bases. The V and J ends lost 0 bases and 1 base, in that order; junction bases with no gene match: 11. Germline V lookup: CDR1 MGHRA, CDR2 YSYEKL. The CDR3 totals 19 residues.